In its sample, the clone carrying this T cell receptor beta chain was seen a few times. This specimen belongs to a study of T cell changes during pregnancy in multiple sclerosis. The CDR3 is 14 amino acids. The germline V gene encodes CDR1 MNHNS and CDR2 SASEGT. Trimming cost V 4 bases and J 4 bases; bases outside gene matches: 4. Some clones are missing from TCRdb's copy, which holds only in-frame ones; the method was immunoSEQ multiplex PCR. The sample consists of about 40,000 clones, more than 80% of them appearing once. This rearrangement joins TRBV6-1 to TRBJ2-7, with 10 positions matching TRBD2. Material: CD4+ T cells from peripheral blood mononuclear cells, obtained in the third trimester of pregnancy. The sequence was obtained from a female donor with multiple sclerosis, enrolled in a pregnancy study. The CDR3 protein is CASSGAGGWYEQYF. CDR3 sequence (DNA): TGTGCCAGCAGTGGAGCGGGAGGGTGGTACGAGCAGTACTTC.